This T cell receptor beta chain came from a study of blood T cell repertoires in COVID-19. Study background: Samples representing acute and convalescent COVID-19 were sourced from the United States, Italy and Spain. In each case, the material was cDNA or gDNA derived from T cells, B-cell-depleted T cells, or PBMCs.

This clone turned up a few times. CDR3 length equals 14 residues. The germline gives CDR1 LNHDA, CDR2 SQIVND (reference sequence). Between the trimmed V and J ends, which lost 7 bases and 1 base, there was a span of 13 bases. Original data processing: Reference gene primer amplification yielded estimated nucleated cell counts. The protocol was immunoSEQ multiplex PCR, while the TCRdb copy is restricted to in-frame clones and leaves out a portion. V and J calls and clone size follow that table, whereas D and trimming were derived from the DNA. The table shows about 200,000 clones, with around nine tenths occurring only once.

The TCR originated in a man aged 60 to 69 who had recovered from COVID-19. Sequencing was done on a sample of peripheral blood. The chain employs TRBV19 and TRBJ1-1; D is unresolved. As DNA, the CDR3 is TGTGCCAGTATCCTTGGCCGGGAGAACACTGAAGCTTTCTTT. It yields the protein CASILGRENTEAFF.